The source of this TCR beta chain is a study of T-cell memory formation after mild COVID-19. The germline V gene encodes CDR1 SGHRS and CDR2 YFSETQ. The length of the CDR3 is 17 residues. The V segment lost 3 bases and the J segment 3 bases; nucleotides outside the gene matches: 14. This clonotype has a handful of counts. Using its own MiXCR run on the 5' RACE reads, TCRdb lists one record per CDR3 protein. The profile shows almost 350,000 distinct CDR3 sequences, 20% of them singletons. This chain joins TRBV5-1 and TRBJ2-7, with 8 bases that match TRBD1. Sequenced material: PBMCs or a T cell subset sorted from them (not recorded which). The source of this sequence is a young man who had mild COVID-19 (a few samples of this study predate the infection). Cell type and time point are not known. The CDR3, as DNA: TGCGCCAGCAGCTCATTTCCTTCCGGGACAGGTAACTACGAGCAGTACTTC. Its translation is CASSSFPSGTGNYEQYF. Drawing the rest from reference TRBV5-1 and TRBJ2-7, the complete variable domain is KAGVTQTPRYLIKTRGQQVTLSCSPISGHRSVSWYQQTPGQGLQFLFEYFSETQRNKGNFPGRFSGRQFSNSRSEMNVSTLELGDSALYLCASSSFPSGTGNYEQYFGPGTRLTVT.